Below, 5 T cell receptor beta chains from the same sample are listed, as sequenced in a study of blood T cell repertoires in COVID-19. Method: immunoSEQ multiplex PCR; TCRdb's copy keeps in-frame clones and lacks some. Of 200,000 to 250,000 clones in the sample, around four fifths are singletons; the top ten hold more than 4.5%. Source material: peripheral blood. The source of these receptors is an older woman who had recovered from COVID-19.

The chain couples TRBV9 to TRBJ2-2; a possible D gene is TRBD2 (6 bases). From germline, CDR1 is SGDLS and CDR2 YYNGEE. V lost 4 bases and J lost 0, with 13 bases in between. This CDR3 comprises 16 residues. This CDR3 is CASSRRGDSNTGELFF. Written as DNA, the CDR3 is TGTGCCAGCAGCAGGCGGGGAGACTCGAACACCGGGGAGCTGTTTTTT.

The rearrangement joins TRBV7-8 to TRBJ2-1, with 14 bases fitting TRBD2. The CDR3 sequence is 15 residues long. Germline values: CDR1 SGHVS, CDR2 FQNEAQ. V was pared by 5 bases and J by 8 bases, with 5 bases of the junction left unmatched. The CDR3 protein is CASSPTSGGGHEQFF. The CDR3 DNA follows: TGTGCCAGCAGCCCGACTAGCGGGGGGGGTCATGAGCAGTTCTTC.

V is TRBV7-9 and J is TRBJ2-1, with TRBD1 matching 7 bases. This CDR3 is built from 13 residues. Germline CDR1 SEHNR, CDR2 FQNEAQ (reference sequence). V lost 10 bases and J lost 0; bases outside the gene matches: 3. In DNA, the CDR3 is TGTGCCATTCGGGACAGCTCCTACAATGAGCAGTTCTTC. Translation gives CAIRDSSYNEQFF. Full variable domain (remainder filled in from reference TRBV7-9 and TRBJ2-1): DTGVSQNPRHKITKRGQNVTFRCDPISEHNRLYWYRQTLGQGPEFLTYFQNEAQLEKSRLLSDRFSAERPKGSFSTLEIQRTEQGDSAMYLCAIRDSSYNEQFFGPGTRLTVL.

The chain is built from TRBV18 and TRBJ1-6; TRBD1 aligns across 8 bases. CDR1 and CDR2 from the germline V gene are KGHSH and LQKENI. The trim removed 2 bases at V and 7 bases at J, leaving 4 bases unmatched. There are 15 residues in the CDR3. CDR3 bases: TGTGCCAGCTCACCAAGGGGACAGGAGAATTCACCCCTCCACTTT. This codes for CASSPRGQENSPLHF.

The chain combines TRBV4-2 with TRBJ1-3, with TRBD1 identical over 9 bases. Trimming took 1 base from V and 4 from J; bases not matched to a gene: 2. This CDR3 is built from 15 residues. The V gene's germline CDR1 is LGHNA and CDR2 YNFKEQ. CDR3 sequence: CASSQGDRVGNTIYF. CDR3 nucleotide sequence: TGTGCCAGCAGCCAAGGGGACAGGGTGGGAAACACCATATATTTT.